This T cell receptor (beta chain) came from a study of shared clonotypes between healthy human individuals. Overall study results and limits: The study found lower generation probabilities in non-shared clonotypes than in those shared by all four donors. Generally, naive subsets (rather than memory subsets) showed larger estimated richness.

Original analysis: Filtering differed, since immunoSEQ gave only junction sequences and no quality scores. Method: immunoSEQ multiplex PCR; TCRdb's copy keeps in-frame clones and lacks some. That table furnishes V, J and clone size, whereas the DNA furnished D and trimming. Seen here are over 75,000 clones, 60% to 75% observed once, and the top ten hold roughly 52%. About this clone itself: The antigen remains undetermined.

Germline V CDR1 and CDR2: SGDLS, YYNGEE. This CDR3 region has 14 residues. V was trimmed by 7 bases and J by 1 base, leaving 14 bases between them. This clonotype originated in a man under 40 in good health. The sequenced sample consisted of memory CD8+ T cells sorted from blood. The sample's subset: CD45RO+ cells pooled with CCR7-negative TemRA cells. This chain joins TRBV9 and TRBJ1-1, with a possible D match to TRBD1 (5 bases). This CDR3 reads CASGRQLKNTEAFF. DNA of the CDR3: TGTGCCAGCGGACGACAGCTGAAGAACACTGAAGCTTTCTTT.